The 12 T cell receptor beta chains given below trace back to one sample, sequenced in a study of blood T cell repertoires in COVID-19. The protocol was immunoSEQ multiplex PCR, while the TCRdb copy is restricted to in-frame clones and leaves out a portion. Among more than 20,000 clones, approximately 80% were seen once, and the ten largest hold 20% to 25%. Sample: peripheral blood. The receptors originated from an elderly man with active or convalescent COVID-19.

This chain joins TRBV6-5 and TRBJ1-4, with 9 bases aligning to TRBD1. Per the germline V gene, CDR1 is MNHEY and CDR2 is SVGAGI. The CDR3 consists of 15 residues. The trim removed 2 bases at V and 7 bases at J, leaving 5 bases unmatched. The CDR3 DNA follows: TGTGCCAGCAGTTACGACCGGACAGGGGCTGAAAAACTGTTTTTT. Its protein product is CASSYDRTGAEKLFF.

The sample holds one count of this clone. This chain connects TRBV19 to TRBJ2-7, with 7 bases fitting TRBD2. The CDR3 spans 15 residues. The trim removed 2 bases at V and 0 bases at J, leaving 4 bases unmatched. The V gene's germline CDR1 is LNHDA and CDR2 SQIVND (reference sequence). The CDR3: CASSIRGTNSYEQYF. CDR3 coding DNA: TGTGCCAGTAGTATACGTGGGACTAACTCCTACGAGCAGTACTTC.

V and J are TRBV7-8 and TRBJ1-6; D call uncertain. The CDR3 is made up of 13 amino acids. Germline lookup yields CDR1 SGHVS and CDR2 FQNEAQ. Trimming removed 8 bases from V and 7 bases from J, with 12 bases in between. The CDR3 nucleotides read TGTGCCAGCGCCCCGGGGAGGAATTCACCCCTCCACTTT. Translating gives CASAPGRNSPLHF.

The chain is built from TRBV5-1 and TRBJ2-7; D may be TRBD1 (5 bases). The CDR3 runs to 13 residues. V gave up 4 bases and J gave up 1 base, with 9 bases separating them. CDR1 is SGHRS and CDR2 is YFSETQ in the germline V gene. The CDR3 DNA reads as TGCGCCAGCAGCCCGGACACGTCCTACGAGCAGTACTTC. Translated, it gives CASSPDTSYEQYF.

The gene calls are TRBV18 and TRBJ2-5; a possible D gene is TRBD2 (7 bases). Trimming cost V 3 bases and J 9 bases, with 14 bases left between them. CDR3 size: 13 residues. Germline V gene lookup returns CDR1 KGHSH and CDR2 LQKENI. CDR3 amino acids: CASSPSGGQAQYF. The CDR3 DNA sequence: TGTGCCAGCTCACCGTCCGGGGGGCAGGCCCAGTACTTC.

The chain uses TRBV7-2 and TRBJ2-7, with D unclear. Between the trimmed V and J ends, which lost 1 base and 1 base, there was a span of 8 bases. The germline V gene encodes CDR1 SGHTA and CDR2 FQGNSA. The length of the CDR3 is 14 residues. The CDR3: CASSLELVSYEQYF. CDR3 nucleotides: TGTGCCAGCAGCTTAGAGCTGGTATCCTACGAGCAGTACTTC. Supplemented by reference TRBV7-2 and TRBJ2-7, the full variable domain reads GAGVSQSPSNKVTEKGKDVELRCDPISGHTALYWYRQSLGQGLEFLIYFQGNSAPDKSGLPSDRFSAERTGGSVSTLTIQRTQQEDSAVYLCASSLELVSYEQYFGPGTRLTVT.

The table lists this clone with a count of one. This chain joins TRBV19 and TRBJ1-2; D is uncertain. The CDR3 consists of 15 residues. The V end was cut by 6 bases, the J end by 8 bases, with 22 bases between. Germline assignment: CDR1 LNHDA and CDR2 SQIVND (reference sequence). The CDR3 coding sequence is TGTGCCAGTAGCCCGGCAGTTCTAGATCGTCTCGGCTACACCTTC. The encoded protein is CASSPAVLDRLGYTF.

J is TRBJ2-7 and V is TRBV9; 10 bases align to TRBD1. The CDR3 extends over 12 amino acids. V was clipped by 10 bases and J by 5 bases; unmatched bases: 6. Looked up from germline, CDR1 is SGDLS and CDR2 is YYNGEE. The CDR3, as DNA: TGTGCCTCTGGACAGGGGGTAGACGAGCAGTACTTC. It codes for CASGQGVDEQYF.

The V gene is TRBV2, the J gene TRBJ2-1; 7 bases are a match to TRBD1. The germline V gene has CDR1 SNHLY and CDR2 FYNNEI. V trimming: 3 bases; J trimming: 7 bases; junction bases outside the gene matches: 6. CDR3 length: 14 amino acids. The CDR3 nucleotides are TGTGCCAGCAGTGACGAGGGGGCGAGGAATGAGCAGTTCTTC. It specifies CASSDEGARNEQFF.

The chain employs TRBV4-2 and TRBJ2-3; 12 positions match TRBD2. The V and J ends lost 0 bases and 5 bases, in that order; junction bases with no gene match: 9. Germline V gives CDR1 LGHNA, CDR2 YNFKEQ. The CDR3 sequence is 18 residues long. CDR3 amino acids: CASSQELLAGGTQDTQYF. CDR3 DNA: TGTGCCAGCAGCCAAGAGTTGCTAGCGGGGGGGACGCAAGATACGCAGTATTTT.

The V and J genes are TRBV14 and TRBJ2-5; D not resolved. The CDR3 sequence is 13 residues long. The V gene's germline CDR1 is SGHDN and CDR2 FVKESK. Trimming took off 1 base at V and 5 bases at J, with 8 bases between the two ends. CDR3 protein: CASSQGVYETQYF. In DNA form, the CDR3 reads TGTGCCAGCAGCCAAGGAGTTTACGAGACCCAGTACTTC.

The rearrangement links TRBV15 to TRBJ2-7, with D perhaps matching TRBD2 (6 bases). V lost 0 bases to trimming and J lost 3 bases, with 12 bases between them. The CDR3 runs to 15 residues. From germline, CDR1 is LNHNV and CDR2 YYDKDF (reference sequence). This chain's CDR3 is CATSRDPAGNYEQYF. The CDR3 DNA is TGTGCCACCAGCAGAGATCCCGCGGGGAACTACGAGCAGTACTTC.